This TCR beta chain came from a study of T cell responses to AZD1222 COVID-19 vaccine. Assay: immunoSEQ multiplex PCR; the TCRdb copy retains only in-frame clones and omits some. The table lists about 92,000 clones, 85% to 90% of them singletons. Remarks on this clone: The antigen remains unidentified.

Overall study results and limits: There were mostly white British donors and more females than males, and clonal diversity was possibly underestimated. Repertoire sampling was restricted to post-peak T cell response timepoints. With dominance at 160-218 and 743-854, vaccine-associated CD4 TCRs spanned spike.

V shed 1 base and J shed 5 bases, with 12 bases lying between them. This CDR3 is 14 amino acids long. Germline CDR1 MGHRA, CDR2 YSYEKL. The origin of this receptor is an adult in good health. The genes are TRBV4-1 and TRBJ2-7, with TRBD2 as a possible D gene (5 bases). Sequences were derived from peripheral blood, sampled on day 0 of AZD1222 vaccination. The CDR3 loop is CASSQVPSTHEQYF. DNA for the CDR3: TGCGCCAGCAGCCAAGTTCCTAGCACCCACGAGCAGTACTTC.